The clone carrying this TCR beta chain occurred many times. Its antigen is as yet unknown. Described time point: pre-sensitization, week 0. Treatment of the sample: therapeutic diphenylcyclopropenone sensitization with weekly scalp DPC. Total RNA extraction was carried out from unfractionated whole blood. Germline assignment: CDR1 SNHLY and CDR2 FYNNEI. The germline V and J ends were trimmed by 7 bases and 0 bases, with 10 bases remaining between them. The CDR3 totals 15 residues. TCRdb used MiXCR to reprocess the RACE reads, holding one entry per CDR3 protein. The sample contains 35,000 or so distinct CDR3 sequences, around a tenth of which appear only once. This specimen comes from a study of human T cells and chemical hapten exposure. For the study at large: Skin on the upper inner arm, 2 cm by 2 cm in size, was sensitized with 2% DPC. Study results and caveats: Counts of TCRs expanded at PT1 correlated positively with patch test score. TCRs whose frequency exceeded 1 in 1000 remained the same following DPC sensitization.

This chain joins TRBV2 and TRBJ2-6, with TRBD1 as a possible D gene (5 bases). This TCR was sampled from a man over 45 with alopecia areata. Some clones in this sample may be carry-over from other donors' samples. The sample was whole blood, taken in connection with sensitization to the hapten diphenylcyclopropenone (DPC). CDR3 DNA sequence: TGTGCCAGCACCATGGACAACTCTGGGGCCAACGTCCTGACTTTC. Translation gives CASTMDNSGANVLTF.